These 4 T cell receptor beta chains were sequenced from one sample in a study of CD8 T cells in ankylosing spondylitis. Their antigens remain unidentified. In TCRdb, the 5' RACE reads were re-called with MiXCR into one record per CDR3 protein. The repertoire holds a few hundred thousand distinct CDR3 sequences, more than 20% seen once, with around 17% in the top ten. Study findings and constraints: Ankylosing spondylitis blood appeared to be characterized by a TCR beta motif of about 8 highly homologous variants.

The specimen sequenced was blood, either unsorted or a sorted T cell fraction (not recorded which). Receptor source: a male donor with ankylosing spondylitis.

The sample holds a few counts of this clonotype. The V and J genes are TRBV18 and TRBJ2-5; 13 bases map to TRBD2. V shed 5 bases, J shed 5 bases, and the junction held 8 bases outside the gene matches. This CDR3 has 16 residues. The germline gives CDR1 KGHSH, CDR2 LQKENI. The CDR3 DNA sequence: TGTGCCAGCTCATCGGGACTAGCGGGGTCCAGGGAGACCCAGTACTTC. Amino acids: CASSSGLAGSRETQYF.

This rearrangement joins TRBV5-1 to TRBJ2-2; TRBD1 or TRBD2 may be the D gene (5 bases each). The germline V and J ends were trimmed by 3 bases and 3 bases, with 9 bases remaining between them. The CDR3 has 14 residues. From germline, CDR1 is SGHRS and CDR2 YFSETQ. The CDR3 bases are TGCGCCAGCAGCTGGGACGGCGACACCGGGGAGCTGTTTTTT. Amino acid sequence: CASSWDGDTGELFF. The full variable domain, in which reference TRBV5-1 and TRBJ2-2 provide the parts outside the CDR3, is KAGVTQTPRYLIKTRGQQVTLSCSPISGHRSVSWYQQTPGQGLQFLFEYFSETQRNKGNFPGRFSGRQFSNSRSEMNVSTLELGDSALYLCASSWDGDTGELFFGEGSRLTVL.

This clonotype was seen a handful of times. The chain couples TRBV6-1 to TRBJ2-7; 10 nucleotides line up with TRBD1. From germline, CDR1 is MNHNS and CDR2 SASEGT. V lost 6 bases, J lost 3 bases, and 8 bases stayed unmatched. This CDR3 comprises 15 residues. CDR3 sequence (DNA): TGTGCCAGCAGAGTTGACAGGGGGCCTCGCTACGAGCAGTACTTC. Residues: CASRVDRGPRYEQYF.

This clonotype was picked up a small number of times. The chain has TRBV6-5 and TRBJ1-6; possible D gene TRBD1, 5 bases. V was trimmed by 2 bases and J by 10 bases, leaving 15 bases between them. The V gene's germline CDR1 is MNHEY and CDR2 SVGAGI. This CDR3 region has 15 residues. CDR3 residues: CASSYGGANFSPLHF. For the CDR3, the DNA is TGTGCCAGCAGTTACGGCGGGGCAAATTTCTCACCCCTCCACTTT.